A single sample gave rise to the 30 T cell receptor beta chains below, sequenced in a study of T cells in Graves' hyperthyroidism and ophthalmopathy. Researchers amplified the TCR beta CDR3 regions from RNA transcripts. The study used the HTBI primer set for a first-round RT-PCR of the TCR CDR3. MiXCR, applied by TCRdb to the multiplex PCR reads, yields one record per CDR3 protein. The sample has about 560,000 distinct CDR3 sequences, 15% to 18% seen once; the top ten hold around 7.5%. Source material: blood. These receptors were taken from a woman younger than 45 with Graves' hyperthyroidism.

This clonotype occurred a few times. This rearrangement joins TRBV7-2 to TRBJ1-5; the D gene is possibly TRBD1 (5 bases). Between the trimmed V and J ends, which lost 5 bases and 4 bases, there was a span of 15 bases. Germline lookup yields CDR1 SGHTA and CDR2 FQGNSA. CDR3 length equals 15 residues. The CDR3 region has the DNA TGTGCCAGCAGCCTCACGGGGGGATGGAATCAGCCCCAGCATTTT. It is translated as CASSLTGGWNQPQHF. Full variable domain (rest looked up from reference TRBV7-2 and TRBJ1-5): GAGVSQSPSNKVTEKGKDVELRCDPISGHTALYWYRQSLGQGLEFLIYFQGNSAPDKSGLPSDRFSAERTGGSVSTLTIQRTQQEDSAVYLCASSLTGGWNQPQHFGDGTRLSIL.

The rearrangement joins TRBV19 to TRBJ2-1; TRBD2 is a possible D gene (6 bases). V lost 5 bases and J 6 bases, leaving 14 bases between the germline ends. The germline V gene has CDR1 LNHDA and CDR2 SQIVND (reference sequence). The CDR3 sequence is 14 residues long. CDR3 residues: CASSSSVRSNEQFF. CDR3 DNA: TGTGCCAGTAGTTCTAGCGTGAGGTCCAATGAGCAGTTCTTC.

With regard to this clonotype: Given a much more abundant clone one base away, this may be a read error. The V call is TRBV7-2, the J call TRBJ2-3; no definite D call. CDR1 is SGHTA and CDR2 is FQGNSA in the germline V gene. This CDR3 is built from 15 residues. The ends were cut back, 3 bases at V and 3 bases at J, with 13 bases in the middle. The CDR3 here is CASSFGRLDTDTQYF. DNA of the CDR3: TGTGCCAGCAGCTTTGGAAGGCTGGATACAGATACGCAGTATTTT.

The V call is TRBV6-2 or TRBV6-3, the J call TRBJ1-5, with 7 bases aligning to TRBD1. Trimming at V came to 5 bases and at J to 6 bases, leaving 7 bases not matched to a gene. The CDR3 is 14 residues long. The V gene's germline CDR1 is MNHEY and CDR2 SVGEGT. CDR3 residues: CASSIIQGGQPQHF. In nucleotides, the CDR3 is TGTGCCAGCAGTATTATCCAGGGGGGTCAGCCCCAGCATTTT.

In this sample, this clonotype turned up many times. The V and J genes are TRBV6-1 and TRBJ2-2, with TRBD2 matching 7 bases. The length of the CDR3 is 15 residues. V lost 5 bases to trimming and J lost 5 bases; unmatched junction nucleotides: 8. The germline V gene has CDR1 MNHNS and CDR2 SASEGT. The CDR3 sequence is CASSPGLRLTGELFF. CDR3 nucleotides: TGTGCCAGCAGTCCGGGACTAAGGTTGACCGGGGAGCTGTTTTTT.

Only a few counts were recorded for this clonotype. This chain connects TRBV7-2 to TRBJ2-2; possibly TRBD1 for D (5 bases). V was shortened by 8 bases and J by 0 bases, with 10 bases between the two germline ends. The CDR3 sequence is 14 residues long. Per the germline V gene, CDR1 is SGHTA and CDR2 is FQGNSA. CDR3 sequence (DNA): TGTGCCAGCCGGACAATTGCGAACACCGGGGAGCTGTTTTTT. It is translated as CASRTIANTGELFF.

This rearrangement joins TRBV7-6 to TRBJ2-1, with a tentative D call TRBD2 (6 bases). V lost 0 bases and J lost 2, with 11 bases in between. The CDR3 extends over 16 amino acids. The germline CDR1 and CDR2 sequences are SGHVS and FNYEAQ. The CDR3 loop reads CASSLAGGSTYNEQFF. The CDR3 nucleotides are TGTGCCAGCAGCTTAGCGGGGGGATCAACCTACAATGAGCAGTTCTTC.

The V and J genes are TRBV10-1 and TRBJ2-7; the D gene is possibly TRBD2 (6 bases). The CDR3 sequence is 14 residues long. Between the trimmed V and J ends, which lost 7 bases and 3 bases, there was a span of 16 bases. Germline V gene sequence: CDR1 WNHNN, CDR2 SYGVQD (reference sequence). The CDR3 protein is CASNYWDSNYEQYF. The CDR3 region has the DNA TGCGCCAGCAACTATTGGGACTCCAACTACGAGCAGTACTTC.

This clonotype was observed many times. This chain links TRBV7-2 with TRBJ2-2; TRBD2 matches 11 bases. The germline gives CDR1 SGHTA, CDR2 FQGNSA. This CDR3 contains 14 residues. V shed 5 bases, J shed 6 bases, and the junction held 2 bases outside the gene matches. CDR3 amino acids: CASSQLAGAGELFF. The CDR3 bases are TGTGCCAGCAGCCAACTAGCGGGAGCCGGGGAGCTGTTTTTT.

This chain connects TRBV7-3 to TRBJ1-1, with 7 bases fitting TRBD1. CDR3 length equals 15 residues. Germline CDR1 SGHTA, CDR2 FQGTGA. Trimming took 2 bases from V and 1 from J; bases not matched to a gene: 4. The CDR3 spells CASSLGRTGNTEAFF. CDR3 nucleotide sequence: TGTGCCAGCAGCTTAGGTCGGACAGGGAACACTGAAGCTTTCTTT.

A few counts support this clonotype. The chain joins TRBV6-2 or TRBV6-3 to TRBJ2-1, with 12 bases fitting TRBD2. Per the germline V gene, CDR1 is MNHEY and CDR2 is SVGEGT. With V trimmed by 2 bases and J by 7 bases, 6 bases remained unmatched. CDR3 size: 16 residues. CDR3 bases: TGTGCCAGCAGTTACCCGACTAGCGGGAGTCGGAATGAGCAGTTCTTC. This encodes CASSYPTSGSRNEQFF.

On this clonotype itself: A much larger clone lies a single base off, so this may be a read error. The genes are TRBV20-1 and TRBJ2-5; D possibly corresponds to TRBD2 (5 bases). Trimming took 6 bases from V and 5 from J, leaving 16 bases between them. The V gene's germline CDR1 is DFQATT and CDR2 SNEGSKA (reference sequence). The CDR3 is 13 residues long. CDR3 sequence: CSAPARSGETQYF. CDR3 DNA sequence: TGCAGTGCCCCCGCCCGCTCGGGGGAGACCCAGTACTTC.

This chain connects TRBV5-1 to TRBJ2-7; TRBD2 might be the D (7 bases). V was clipped by 4 bases and J by 6 bases, with 14 bases between them. Per germline, CDR1 SGHRS and CDR2 YFSETQ. The CDR3 is 13 amino acids. The CDR3 DNA sequence: TGCGCCAGCAGCCGGGACGGGGGGCGCGAGCAGTACTTC. This translates into CASSRDGGREQYF.

The table lists this clonotype with many counts. This rearrangement joins TRBV6-5 to TRBJ2-3, with D possibly TRBD2 on 6 matching bases. V lost 2 bases to trimming and J lost 7 bases, with 19 bases between them. The germline CDR1 and CDR2 sequences are MNHEY and SVGAGI. The CDR3 is 16 residues long. DNA of the CDR3: TGTGCCAGCAGTTACCCCTGGGGTAGCGGATTCAATACGCAGTATTTT. Its protein product is CASSYPWGSGFNTQYF.

This clonotype was found many times. The chain recombines TRBV30 with TRBJ2-1; 12 nucleotides agree with TRBD2. The V segment lost 4 bases and the J segment 6 bases; nucleotides outside the gene matches: 7. This CDR3 is built from 15 residues. From germline, CDR1 is GTSNPN and CDR2 SVGIG (reference sequence). In nucleotides, the CDR3 is TGTGCCTGGACAAGGAGACTAGCGGGAGTCAATGAGCAGTTCTTC. It is translated as CAWTRRLAGVNEQFF.

This clonotype came up a few times. The rearrangement links TRBV30 to TRBJ2-7, with D perhaps given as TRBD1 or TRBD2 (5 bases each). Looked up from germline, CDR1 is GTSNPN and CDR2 is SVGIG (reference sequence). The CDR3 extends over 14 amino acids. The ends were cut back, 4 bases at V and 0 bases at J, with 13 bases in the middle. CDR3 amino acids: CAWNEPGTSYEQYF. CDR3 DNA: TGTGCCTGGAATGAACCCGGGACCTCCTACGAGCAGTACTTC.

About this clonotype: A much larger clone differs from this one at a single base, so this may be a read error. V usage is TRBV11-2 and J usage is TRBJ2-7; D is uncertain. There are 14 residues in the CDR3. CDR1 is SGHAT, CDR2 FQNNGV, per germline. Trimming removed 0 bases at V and 6 bases at J, with 12 bases between. The CDR3 DNA is TGTGCCAGCAGCTTAGAGGCCCAAACCTGCGAGCAGTACTTC. It yields the protein CASSLEAQTCEQYF.

There are a few counts of this clonotype. The chain couples TRBV9 to TRBJ2-2; the D gene is possibly TRBD1 (6 bases). Germline lookup yields CDR1 SGDLS and CDR2 YYNGEE. Trimming removed 3 bases from V and 8 bases from J, with 11 bases in between. The CDR3 extends over 13 amino acids. CDR3 bases: TGTGCCAGCAGCGCCACAGGGATGGGGGAGCTGTTTTTT. It translates to CASSATGMGELFF.

Only a few counts were recorded for this clonotype. The chain has TRBV4-1 and TRBJ2-2; 7 nucleotides align to TRBD2. The germline gives CDR1 MGHRA, CDR2 YSYEKL. The CDR3 runs to 15 residues. Germline trimming cut 3 bases from V and 4 bases from J; bases unmatched to any gene: 5. The CDR3 is CASSHAGEGTGELFF. For the CDR3, the DNA is TGCGCCAGCAGCCACGCGGGAGAGGGCACCGGGGAGCTGTTTTTT.

Ten or more counts support this clonotype. This rearrangement joins TRBV6-6 to TRBJ2-5; maybe TRBD1 (6 bases). This CDR3 contains 14 residues. V lost 0 bases and J lost 2, with 7 bases in between. Germline V gene data show CDR1 as MNHNY and CDR2 as SVGAGI (reference sequence). CDR3 amino acids: CASSYSRGQETQYF. Written as DNA, the CDR3 is TGTGCCAGCAGTTACTCAAGGGGGCAAGAGACCCAGTACTTC.

This clonotype was recorded a few times. The chain combines TRBV5-6 with TRBJ1-4; D is unresolved. Germline loops: CDR1 SGHDT, CDR2 YYEEEE. This CDR3 comprises 14 residues. V was pared by 0 bases and J by 6 bases, with 9 bases between. The CDR3 coding sequence is TGTGCCAGCAGCTTGGGCACAGTCGATGAAAAACTGTTTTTT. Amino acids: CASSLGTVDEKLFF.

This clonotype was detected many times. The chain links TRBV11-2 to TRBJ2-5, with TRBD2 identical over 13 bases. V gave up 5 bases and J gave up 1 base; unmatched junction bases: 10. Per germline, CDR1 SGHAT and CDR2 FQNNGV. CDR3 length: 18 amino acids. CDR3 residues: CASSDWTSGRMAQETQYF. CDR3 DNA sequence: TGTGCCAGCAGCGATTGGACTAGCGGGAGAATGGCCCAAGAGACCCAGTACTTC.

CDR3 nucleotide sequence: TGCAGTGCTAGAGTACACACAGAAAGCTCCTACAATGAGCAGTACTTC. Residues: CSARVHTESSYNEQYF. This chain connects TRBV20-1 to TRBJ2-1; D is undetermined. Matching the DNA end better, TRBJ2-7 makes the J call doubtful. Per germline, CDR1 DFQATT and CDR2 SNEGSKA (reference sequence). The CDR3 has 16 residues.

This clonotype was counted many times. The chain is built from TRBV28 and TRBJ2-3; 12 bases fit TRBD2. CDR3 length equals 18 residues. Trimming took 5 bases from V and 1 from J; bases not matched to a gene: 10. Germline V gives CDR1 MDHEN, CDR2 SYDVKM. The CDR3 loop reads CASSIYRLAGAGTDTQYF. As DNA, the CDR3 is TGTGCCAGCAGTATCTATCGACTAGCGGGAGCCGGCACAGATACGCAGTATTTT.

This clonotype was detected many times. This rearrangement joins TRBV20-1 to TRBJ2-1; 11 positions agree with TRBD2. Germline CDR1 reads DFQATT; CDR2 reads SNEGSKA (reference sequence). The CDR3 runs 14 residues. V dropped 1 base and J dropped 7; count of bases not matched to a gene: 3. This chain's CDR3 is CSARVTSGTNEQFF. The CDR3 DNA reads TGCAGTGCTAGAGTGACTAGCGGGACGAATGAGCAGTTCTTC.

Only a few counts were recorded for this clonotype. The chain has TRBV11-2 and TRBJ1-2; D is ambiguous. V gave up 1 base and J gave up 8 bases, with 8 bases separating them. Germline CDR1 reads SGHAT; CDR2 reads FQNNGV. This CDR3 is built from 12 residues. The CDR3 DNA reads TGTGCCAGCAGCTTAGGTGATCAGGGCTACACCTTC. Its translation: CASSLGDQGYTF.

This clonotype was picked up many times. The chain recombines TRBV27 with TRBJ2-1; possibly TRBD1 for D (7 bases). There are 15 residues in the CDR3. Trimming shortened V by 7 bases and J by 4 bases, and 17 bases separated the two germline ends. CDR1 and CDR2 (germline): MNHEY, SMNVEV (reference sequence). CDR3 nucleotides: TGTGCCAGCACCCAGGGGGTAGCGGCTTACAATGAGCAGTTCTTC. Encoded protein: CASTQGVAAYNEQFF.

This clonotype has at least ten counts. This chain connects TRBV2 to TRBJ1-5, with TRBD1 matching 11 bases. J was trimmed by 2 bases and V by 5 bases; bases with no gene match: 14. Germline V gene data show CDR1 as SNHLY and CDR2 as FYNNEI. This CDR3 comprises 19 residues. DNA of the CDR3: TGTGCCAGCAGTCGAATCGGGACAGGGGGTTTTGGTGGCAATCAGCCCCAGCATTTT. Encoded protein: CASSRIGTGGFGGNQPQHF.

This chain links TRBV29-1 with TRBJ2-1; 10 bases map to TRBD2. Losses at the gene ends were 1 base for V and 5 bases for J; bases not matched to a gene: 5. This CDR3 region has 15 residues. CDR1 SQVTM and CDR2 ANQGSEA come from the germline V gene. DNA of the CDR3: TGCAGCGTTGAAGGAGGGACTAGCGCGAACAATGAGCAGTTCTTC. Translating gives CSVEGGTSANNEQFF.

This clonotype has a count of ten or more. The V and J genes are TRBV18 and TRBJ2-2; D gene uncertain. The CDR3 is 13 amino acids. The germline V and J ends were trimmed by 6 bases and 5 bases, with 10 bases remaining between them. Germline V gene data show CDR1 as KGHSH and CDR2 as LQKENI. The CDR3 DNA sequence: TGTGCCAGCTCTTCTGTCCTAACCGGGGAGCTGTTTTTT. Translation gives CASSSVLTGELFF.